Given below is one T cell receptor beta chain in context. The V end was cut by 4 bases, the J end by 3 bases, with 10 bases between. This CDR3 region has 15 residues. The germline CDR1 and CDR2 sequences are MGHRA and YSYEKL. The data originate from a study of blood T cell repertoires in COVID-19. For the study at large: The origin of the acute and convalescent COVID-19 samples was the United States, Italy and Spain. T cells, B-cell-depleted T cells, or PBMCs supplied cDNA or gDNA.

Original methodology: How many nucleated cells were present was estimated from reference gene primer amplification. TCRdb's table, derived via immunoSEQ multiplex PCR, lists solely in-frame clones and lacks some. V, J and clone size derive from that table, while D and trimming were established from the DNA sequence. Here the sample spans approximately 260,000 clones, around 90% being singletons. The specimen sequenced was peripheral blood. The sequence was obtained from a man aged 60-69 years who had recovered from COVID-19. The rearrangement links TRBV4-1 to TRBJ1-6, with TRBD1 as a possible D gene (6 bases). The DNA for the CDR3 is TGCGCCAGCAGCCTCCAGGGGAACTATAATTCACCCCTCCACTTT. Protein sequence: CASSLQGNYNSPLHF.